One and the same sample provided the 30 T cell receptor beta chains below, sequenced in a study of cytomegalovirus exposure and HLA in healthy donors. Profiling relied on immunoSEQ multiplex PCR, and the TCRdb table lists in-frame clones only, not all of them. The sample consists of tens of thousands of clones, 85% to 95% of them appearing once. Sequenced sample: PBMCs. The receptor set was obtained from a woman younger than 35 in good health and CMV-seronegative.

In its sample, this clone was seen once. The CDR3 nucleotides are TGTGCCAGCAGCTTAAGAAGAAGCTCGGGGGAGCTGTTTTTT. This translates into CASSLRRSSGELFF. The chain recombines TRBV11-3 with TRBJ2-2; D gene uncertain. CDR1 is SGHNT, CDR2 YENEEA, per germline. Trimming pared 2 bases from V and 8 bases from J, leaving 12 bases between. This CDR3 has 14 residues.

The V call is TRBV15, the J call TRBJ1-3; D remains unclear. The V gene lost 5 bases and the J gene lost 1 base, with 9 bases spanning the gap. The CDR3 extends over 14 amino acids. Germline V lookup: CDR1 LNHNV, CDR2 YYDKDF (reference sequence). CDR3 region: CATSARSSGNTIYF. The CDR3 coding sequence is TGTGCCACCAGCGCCCGGAGTTCTGGAAACACCATATATTTT. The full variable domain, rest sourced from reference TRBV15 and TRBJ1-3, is DAMVIQNPRYQVTQFGKPVTLSCSQTLNHNVMYWYQQKSSQAPKLLFHYYDKDFNNEADTPDNFQSRRPNTSFCFLDIRSPGLGDTAMYLCATSARSSGNTIYFGEGSWLTVV.

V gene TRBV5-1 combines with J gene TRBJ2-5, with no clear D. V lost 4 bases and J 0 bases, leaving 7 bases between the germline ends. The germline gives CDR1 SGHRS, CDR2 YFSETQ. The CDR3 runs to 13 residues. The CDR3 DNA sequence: TGCGCCAGCAGCCTAAGATACCAAGAGACCCAGTACTTC. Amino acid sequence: CASSLRYQETQYF.

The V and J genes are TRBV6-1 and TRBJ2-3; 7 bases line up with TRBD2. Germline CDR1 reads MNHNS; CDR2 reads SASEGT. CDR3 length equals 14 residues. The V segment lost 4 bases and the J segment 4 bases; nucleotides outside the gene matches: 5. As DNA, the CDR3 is TGTGCCAGCAGTGGGCGGGGGTCGTCAGATACGCAGTATTTT. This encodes CASSGRGSSDTQYF.

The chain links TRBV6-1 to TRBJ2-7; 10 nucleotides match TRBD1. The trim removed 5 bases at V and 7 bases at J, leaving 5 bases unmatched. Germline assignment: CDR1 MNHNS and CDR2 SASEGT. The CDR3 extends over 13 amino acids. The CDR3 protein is CASSRQGAQEQYV. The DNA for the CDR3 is TGTGCCAGCAGTAGACAGGGGGCGCAGGAGCAGTACGTC.

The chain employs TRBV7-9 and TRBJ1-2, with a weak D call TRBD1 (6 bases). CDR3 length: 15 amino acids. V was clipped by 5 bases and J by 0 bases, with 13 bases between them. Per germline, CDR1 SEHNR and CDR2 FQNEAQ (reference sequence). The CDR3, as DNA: TGTGCCAGCAGCCGAACAGGGTCTCCTAACTATGGCTACACCTTC. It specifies CASSRTGSPNYGYTF.

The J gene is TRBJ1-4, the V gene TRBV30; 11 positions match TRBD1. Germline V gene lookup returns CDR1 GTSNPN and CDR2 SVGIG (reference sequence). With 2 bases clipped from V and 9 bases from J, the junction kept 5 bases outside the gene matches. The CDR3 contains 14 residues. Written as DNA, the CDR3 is TGTGCCTGGAGTAAAGGACAGGGGGCGAAAAAACTGTTTTTT. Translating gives CAWSKGQGAKKLFF. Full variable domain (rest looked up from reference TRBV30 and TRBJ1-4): SQTIHQWPATLVQPVGSPLSLECTVEGTSNPNLYWYRQAAGRGLQLLFYSVGIGQISSEVPQNLSASRPQDRQFILSSKKLLLSDSGFYLCAWSKGQGAKKLFFGSGTQLSVL.

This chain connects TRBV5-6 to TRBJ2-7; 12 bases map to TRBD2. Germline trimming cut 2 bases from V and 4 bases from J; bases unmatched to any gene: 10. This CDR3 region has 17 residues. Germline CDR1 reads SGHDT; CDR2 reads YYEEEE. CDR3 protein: CASSFYSSGGARYEQYF. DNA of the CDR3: TGTGCCAGCAGCTTCTATTCTAGCGGGGGGGCTCGTTACGAGCAGTACTTC. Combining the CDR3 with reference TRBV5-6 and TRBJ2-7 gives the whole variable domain DAGVTQSPTHLIKTRGQQVTLRCSPKSGHDTVSWYQQALGQGPQFIFQYYEEEERQRGNFPDRFSGHQFPNYSSELNVNALLLGDSALYLCASSFYSSGGARYEQYFGPGTRLTVT.

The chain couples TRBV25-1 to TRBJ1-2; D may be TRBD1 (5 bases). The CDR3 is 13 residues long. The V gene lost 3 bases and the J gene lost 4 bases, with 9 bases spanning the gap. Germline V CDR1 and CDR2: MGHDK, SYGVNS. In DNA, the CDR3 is TGTGCCAGCAGTGACAGGGATCCCTATGGCTACACCTTC. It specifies CASSDRDPYGYTF.

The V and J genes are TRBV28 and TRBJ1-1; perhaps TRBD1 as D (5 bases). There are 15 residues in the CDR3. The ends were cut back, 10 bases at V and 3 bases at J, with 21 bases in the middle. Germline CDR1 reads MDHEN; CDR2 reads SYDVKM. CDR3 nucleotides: TGTGCCACCAAACCAGGAGGGGTTAGGGACACTGAAGCTTTCTTT. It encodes CATKPGGVRDTEAFF.

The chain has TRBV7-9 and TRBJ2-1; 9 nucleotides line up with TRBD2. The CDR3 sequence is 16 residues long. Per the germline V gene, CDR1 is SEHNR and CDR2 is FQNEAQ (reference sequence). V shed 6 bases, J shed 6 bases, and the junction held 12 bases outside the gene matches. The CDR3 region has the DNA TGTGCCAGCAGATCTGCGGCGGGGGGGCTCGGCAATGAGCAGTTCTTC. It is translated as CASRSAAGGLGNEQFF.

DNA for the CDR3: TGCAGTGCTACTACCGACTATGGCTACACCTTC. Its protein product is CSATTDYGYTF. This chain uses TRBV20-1 with TRBJ1-2; no clear D. From germline, CDR1 is DFQATT and CDR2 SNEGSKA (reference sequence). Trimming pared 4 bases from V and 3 bases from J, leaving 6 bases between. The CDR3 runs 11 residues.

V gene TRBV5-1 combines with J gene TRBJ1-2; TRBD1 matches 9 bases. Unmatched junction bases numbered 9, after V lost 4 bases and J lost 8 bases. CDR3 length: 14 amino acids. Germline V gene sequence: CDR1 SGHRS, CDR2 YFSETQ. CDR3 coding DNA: TGCGCCAGCAGCCAAAGCCAGACAGGGGGAGGCTACACCTTC. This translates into CASSQSQTGGGYTF.

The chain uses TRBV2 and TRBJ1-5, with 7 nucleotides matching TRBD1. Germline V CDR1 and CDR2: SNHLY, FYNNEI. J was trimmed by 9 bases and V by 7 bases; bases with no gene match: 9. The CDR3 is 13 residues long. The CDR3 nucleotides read TGTGCCAGCAACAAGGGACAGTTATTGCCCCAGCATTTT. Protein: CASNKGQLLPQHF.

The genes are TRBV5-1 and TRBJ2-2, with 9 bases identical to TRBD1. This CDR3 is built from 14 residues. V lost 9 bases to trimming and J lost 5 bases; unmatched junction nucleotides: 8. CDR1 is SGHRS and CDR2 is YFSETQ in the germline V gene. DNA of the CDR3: TGCGCCACCAGGGACAGGGTGACGACCGGGGAGCTGTTTTTT. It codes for CATRDRVTTGELFF. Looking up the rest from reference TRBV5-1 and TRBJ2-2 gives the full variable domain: KAGVTQTPRYLIKTRGQQVTLSCSPISGHRSVSWYQQTPGQGLQFLFEYFSETQRNKGNFPGRFSGRQFSNSRSEMNVSTLELGDSALYLCATRDRVTTGELFFGEGSRLTVL.

The DNA of the CDR3 is TGTGCCAGCTCACCCCCCTGGAACACTGAAGCTTTCTTT. Amino acid sequence: CASSPPWNTEAFF. This sequence joins TRBV18 and TRBJ1-1; no reliable D call. V lost 3 bases, J lost 1 base, and 6 bases lay in between. This CDR3 contains 13 residues. Germline V lookup: CDR1 KGHSH, CDR2 LQKENI.

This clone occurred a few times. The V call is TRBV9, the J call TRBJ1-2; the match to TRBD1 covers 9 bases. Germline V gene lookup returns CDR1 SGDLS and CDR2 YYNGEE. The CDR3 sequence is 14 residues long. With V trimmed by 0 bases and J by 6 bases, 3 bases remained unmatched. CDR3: CASSVEGQGHGYTF. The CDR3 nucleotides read TGTGCCAGCAGCGTAGAGGGACAGGGACATGGCTACACCTTC.

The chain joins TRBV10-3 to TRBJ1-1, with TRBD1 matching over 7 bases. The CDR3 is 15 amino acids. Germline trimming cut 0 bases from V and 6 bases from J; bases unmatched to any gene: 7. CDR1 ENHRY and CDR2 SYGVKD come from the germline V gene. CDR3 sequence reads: CAISESEGARAEAFF. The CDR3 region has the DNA TGTGCCATCAGTGAGTCAGAGGGGGCGAGGGCTGAAGCTTTCTTT.

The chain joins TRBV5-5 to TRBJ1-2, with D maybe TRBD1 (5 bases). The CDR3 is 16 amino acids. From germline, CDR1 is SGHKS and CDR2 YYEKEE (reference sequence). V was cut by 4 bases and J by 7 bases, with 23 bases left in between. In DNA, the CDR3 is TGTGCCAGCAGCGGGACCGGGAGACAGCCGTCGGGTGGCTACACCTTC. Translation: CASSGTGRQPSGGYTF.

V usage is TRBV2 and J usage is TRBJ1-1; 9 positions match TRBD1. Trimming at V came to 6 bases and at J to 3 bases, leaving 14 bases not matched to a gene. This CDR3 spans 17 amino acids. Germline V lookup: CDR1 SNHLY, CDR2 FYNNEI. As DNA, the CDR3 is TGTGCCAGCAGAATCACAGGGGGCGCTGGGGTAGACACTGAAGCTTTCTTT. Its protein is CASRITGGAGVDTEAFF.

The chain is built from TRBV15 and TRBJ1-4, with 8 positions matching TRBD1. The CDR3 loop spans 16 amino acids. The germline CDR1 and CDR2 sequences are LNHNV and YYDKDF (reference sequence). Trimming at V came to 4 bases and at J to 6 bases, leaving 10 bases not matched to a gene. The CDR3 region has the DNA TGTGCCACCAGCAAAGGGGGCAGGGGGCTAGATGAAAAACTGTTTTTT. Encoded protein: CATSKGGRGLDEKLFF.

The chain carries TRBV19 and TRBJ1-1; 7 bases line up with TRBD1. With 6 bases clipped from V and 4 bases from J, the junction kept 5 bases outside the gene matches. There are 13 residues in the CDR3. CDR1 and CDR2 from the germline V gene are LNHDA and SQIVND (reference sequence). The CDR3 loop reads CASSPHRGTEAFF. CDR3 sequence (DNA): TGTGCCAGTAGCCCGCACAGGGGCACTGAAGCTTTCTTT.

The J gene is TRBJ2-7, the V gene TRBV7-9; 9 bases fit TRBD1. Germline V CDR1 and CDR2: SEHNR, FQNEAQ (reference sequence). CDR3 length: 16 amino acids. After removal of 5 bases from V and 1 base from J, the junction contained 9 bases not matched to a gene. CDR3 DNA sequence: TGTGCCAGCAGCCCACGCCCCGGGACAGGGTCCTACGAGCAGTACTTC. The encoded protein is CASSPRPGTGSYEQYF.

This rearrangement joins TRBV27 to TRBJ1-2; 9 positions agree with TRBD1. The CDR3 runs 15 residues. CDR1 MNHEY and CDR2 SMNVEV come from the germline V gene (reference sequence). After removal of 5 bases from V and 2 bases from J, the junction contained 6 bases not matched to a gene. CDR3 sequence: CASSNLGQGNYGYTF. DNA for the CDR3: TGTGCCAGCAGTAACCTCGGACAGGGGAACTATGGCTACACCTTC.

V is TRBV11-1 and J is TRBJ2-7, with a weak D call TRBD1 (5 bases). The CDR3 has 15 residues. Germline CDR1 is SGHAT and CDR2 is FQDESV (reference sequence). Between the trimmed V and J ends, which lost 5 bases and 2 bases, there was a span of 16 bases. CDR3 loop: CASSPPQGPPYEQYV. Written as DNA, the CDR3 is TGTGCCAGCAGCCCCCCCCAGGGCCCGCCCTACGAGCAGTACGTC.

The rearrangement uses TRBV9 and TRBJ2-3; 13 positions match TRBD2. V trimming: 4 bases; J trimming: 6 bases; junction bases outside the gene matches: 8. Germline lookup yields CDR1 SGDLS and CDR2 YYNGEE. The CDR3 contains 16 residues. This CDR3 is CASSTGLAGDGDTQYF. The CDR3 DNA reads TGTGCCAGCAGCACCGGACTAGCGGGGGATGGGGATACGCAGTATTTT.

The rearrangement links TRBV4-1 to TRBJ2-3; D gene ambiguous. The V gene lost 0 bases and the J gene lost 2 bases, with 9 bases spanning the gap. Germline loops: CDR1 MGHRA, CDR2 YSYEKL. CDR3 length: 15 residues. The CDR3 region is CASSQDYSYTDTQYF. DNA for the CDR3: TGCGCCAGCAGCCAAGATTACTCTTACACAGATACGCAGTATTTT.

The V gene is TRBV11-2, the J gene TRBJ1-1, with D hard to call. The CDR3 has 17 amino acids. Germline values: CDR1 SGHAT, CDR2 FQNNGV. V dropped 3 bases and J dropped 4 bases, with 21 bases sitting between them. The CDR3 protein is CASSLTRSSTASTEAFF. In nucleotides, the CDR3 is TGTGCCAGCAGCTTGACGAGGTCGAGCACTGCGAGCACTGAAGCTTTCTTT.

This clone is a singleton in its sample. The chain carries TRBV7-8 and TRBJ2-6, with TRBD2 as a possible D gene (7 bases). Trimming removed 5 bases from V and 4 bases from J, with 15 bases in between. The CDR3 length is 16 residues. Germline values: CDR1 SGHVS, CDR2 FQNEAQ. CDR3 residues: CASSPGEGYGANVLTF. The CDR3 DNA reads TGTGCCAGCAGCCCAGGGGAGGGGTACGGGGCCAACGTCCTGACTTTC.

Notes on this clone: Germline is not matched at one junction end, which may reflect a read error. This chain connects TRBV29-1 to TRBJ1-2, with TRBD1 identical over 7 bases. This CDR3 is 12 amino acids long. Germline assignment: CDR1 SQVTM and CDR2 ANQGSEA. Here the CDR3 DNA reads TGCAGCGTTGAAGGACAGGGAACCGCTTTCCACTTC. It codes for CSVEGQGTAFHF.